This T cell receptor beta chain comes out of a study of shared clonotypes between healthy human individuals. The repertoire was sequenced with immunoSEQ multiplex PCR; TCRdb's copy has only in-frame clones and lacks some. The sample carries about 340,000 clones, around 70% recorded once. The CDR3 runs to 14 residues. V was clipped by 4 bases and J by 4 bases, with 14 bases between them. Germline CDR1 SGHNT, CDR2 YYREEE (reference sequence). The sample consisted of memory CD4+ T cells sorted from blood. Subset meaning: CD45RA-negative fraction. The TCR originated in a man aged 25 to 40 in good health. The V and J genes are TRBV5-4 and TRBJ1-1; D remains ambiguous. The CDR3 sequence is CASSVSSIGTEAFF. The CDR3 DNA sequence: TGTGCCAGCAGCGTAAGTAGTATTGGCACTGAAGCTTTCTTT.